This TCR beta chain appears in the sequencing data of a study of T-cell memory formation after mild COVID-19. This clonotype was observed a handful of times. Its antigen is not identified. The CDR3 consists of 13 residues. V was trimmed by 7 bases and J by 0 bases, leaving 7 bases between them. Overall study results and limits: Later expanders leaned CD4+, whereas clones that contracted between day 15 and 85 were balanced CD4/CD8.

In TCRdb, the 5' RACE reads were re-called with MiXCR into one record per CDR3 protein. There are roughly 350,000 distinct CDR3 sequences in the sample; around a fifth occur only once, and around 13% lies in the top ten. The V call is TRBV12-3 or TRBV12-4, the J call TRBJ2-1; D not certain. This clonotype was sampled from an adult woman who had mild COVID-19 (a few samples of this study predate the infection). Cell type and time point are not known. The sequenced sample was PBMCs or a T cell subset sorted from them (not recorded which). CDR3 amino acids: CASTPGSYNEQFF. The CDR3 region has the DNA TGTGCCAGCACGCCGGGCTCCTACAATGAGCAGTTCTTC.